This record covers a single T cell receptor beta chain. The diagnosis combined clinical symptoms, thyroxine, TRAb, thyroid ultrasound and orbital computed tomography scans. The V and J ends lost 6 bases and 7 bases respectively, with 10 bases between them. There are 12 residues in the CDR3. Germline assignment: CDR1 SNHLY and CDR2 FYNNEI. This specimen belongs to a study of Graves' ophthalmopathy and Graves' hyperthyroidism. RNA transcripts served as template for amplifying TCR beta CDR3 sequences. First-round RT-PCR with HTBI primers preceded a second-round multiplex PCR. TCRdb processed the multiplex PCR reads anew with MiXCR; each CDR3 protein has one entry. There are over 650,000 distinct CDR3 sequences in the sample; about 41% occur only once, and 3% to 3.5% lies in the top ten.

This chain connects TRBV2 to TRBJ1-5; TRBD1 might be the D (5 bases). The sequencing sample was made of peripheral blood. The origin of this receptor is an adult man with Graves' ophthalmopathy. For the CDR3, the DNA is TGTGCCAGCAGGAGGGGCCAACAGCCCCAGCATTTT. This translates into CASRRGQQPQHF.